What follows describes a single T cell receptor (beta chain). Antigen unknown. The data originate from a study of cytomegalovirus exposure and HLA in healthy donors. General study results and limits: The majority of TCR sequences were rare, yet some public TCRs appeared in many donors.

Use of 60 Vbeta and 13 Jbeta primers characterized the PCR. Sequenced by immunoSEQ multiplex PCR; TCRdb stores in-frame clones only, minus some. Here the sample spans approximately 130,000 clones, 84% being singletons. V lost 4 bases and J 5 bases, leaving 21 bases between the germline ends. The CDR3 loop spans 16 amino acids. Germline loops: CDR1 MNHNY, CDR2 SVGAGI (reference sequence). In nominal health when sampled, donors likely had unrecorded immune exposures nonetheless. The V gene is TRBV6-6, the J gene TRBJ2-7; TRBD1 might be the D (5 bases). The clonotype comes from a middle-aged man in good health and CMV-seronegative. Sequences were obtained from PBMCs. The CDR3 sequence: CASSSPSTGRGDEQYF. CDR3 nucleotide sequence: TGTGCCAGCAGTTCCCCGTCAACAGGTAGAGGAGACGAGCAGTACTTC.